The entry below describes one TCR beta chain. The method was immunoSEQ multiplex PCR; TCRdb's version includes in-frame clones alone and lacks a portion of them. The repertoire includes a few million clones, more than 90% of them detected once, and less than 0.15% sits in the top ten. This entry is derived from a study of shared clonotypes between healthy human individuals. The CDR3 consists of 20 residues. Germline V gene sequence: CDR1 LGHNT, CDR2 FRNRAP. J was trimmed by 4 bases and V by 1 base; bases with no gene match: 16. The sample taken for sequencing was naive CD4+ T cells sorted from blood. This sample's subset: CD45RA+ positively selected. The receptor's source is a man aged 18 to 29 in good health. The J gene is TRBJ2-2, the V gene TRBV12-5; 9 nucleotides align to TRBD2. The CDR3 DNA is TGTGCTAGTGGTTTGGCCCCGAAGGGGGGCGGGAGGGCGAGCACCGGGGAGCTGTTTTTT. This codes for CASGLAPKGGGRASTGELFF. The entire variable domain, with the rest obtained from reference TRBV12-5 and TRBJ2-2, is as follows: DARVTQTPRHKVTEMGQEVTMRCQPILGHNTVFWYRQTMMQGLELLAYFRNRAPLDDSGMPKDRFSAEMPDATLATLKIQPSEPRDSAVYFCASGLAPKGGGRASTGELFFGEGSRLTVL.